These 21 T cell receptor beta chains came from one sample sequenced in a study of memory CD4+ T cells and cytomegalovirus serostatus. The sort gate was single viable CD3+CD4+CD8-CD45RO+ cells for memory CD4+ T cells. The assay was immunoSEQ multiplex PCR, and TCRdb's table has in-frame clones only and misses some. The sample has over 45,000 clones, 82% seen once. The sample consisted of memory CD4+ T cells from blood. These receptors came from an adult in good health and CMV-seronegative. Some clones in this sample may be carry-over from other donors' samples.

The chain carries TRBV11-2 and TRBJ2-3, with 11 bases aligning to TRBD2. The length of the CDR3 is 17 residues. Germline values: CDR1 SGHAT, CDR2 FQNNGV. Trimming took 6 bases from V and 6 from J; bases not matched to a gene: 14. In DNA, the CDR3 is TGTGCCAGCAGGTCGGGAGGACTAGCGGGTATTAAGGATACGCAGTATTTT. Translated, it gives CASRSGGLAGIKDTQYF.

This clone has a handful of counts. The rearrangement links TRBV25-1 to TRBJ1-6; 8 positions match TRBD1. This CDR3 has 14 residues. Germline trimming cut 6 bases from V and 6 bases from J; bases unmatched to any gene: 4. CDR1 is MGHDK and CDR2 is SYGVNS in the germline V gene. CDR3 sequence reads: CASSKTGVNSPLHF. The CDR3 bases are TGTGCCAGCAGCAAGACAGGGGTTAATTCACCCCTCCACTTT. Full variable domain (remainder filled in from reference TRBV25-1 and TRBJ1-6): EADIYQTPRYLVIGTGKKITLECSQTMGHDKMYWYQQDPGMELHLIHYSYGVNSTEKGDLSSESTVSRIRTEHFPLTLESARPSHTSQYLCASSKTGVNSPLHFGNGTRLTVT.

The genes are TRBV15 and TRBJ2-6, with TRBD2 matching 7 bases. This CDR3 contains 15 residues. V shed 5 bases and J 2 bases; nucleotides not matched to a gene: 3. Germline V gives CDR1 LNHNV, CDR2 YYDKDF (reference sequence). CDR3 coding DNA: TGTGCCACCAGCTCTCGGGGGGCTGGGGCCAACGTCCTGACTTTC. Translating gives CATSSRGAGANVLTF.

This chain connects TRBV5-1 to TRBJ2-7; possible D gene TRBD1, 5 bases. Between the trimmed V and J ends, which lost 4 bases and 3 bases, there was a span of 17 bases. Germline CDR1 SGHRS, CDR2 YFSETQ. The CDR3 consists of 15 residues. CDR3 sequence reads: CASSPPVGHSYEQYF. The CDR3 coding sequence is TGCGCCAGCAGCCCGCCCGTTGGACACAGCTACGAGCAGTACTTC.

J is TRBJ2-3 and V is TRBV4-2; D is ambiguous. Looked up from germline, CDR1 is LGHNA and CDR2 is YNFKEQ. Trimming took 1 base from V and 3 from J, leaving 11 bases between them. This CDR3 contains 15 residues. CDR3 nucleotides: TGTGCCAGCAGCCAAGCGGGTAGCCTGACAGATACGCAGTATTTT. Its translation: CASSQAGSLTDTQYF.

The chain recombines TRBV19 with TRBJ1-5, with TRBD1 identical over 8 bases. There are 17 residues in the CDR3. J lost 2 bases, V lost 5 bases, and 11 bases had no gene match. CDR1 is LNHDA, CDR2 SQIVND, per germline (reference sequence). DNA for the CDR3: TGTGCCAGTAGTTCCTTCTCTCAGGGGGCGCGCAATCAGCCCCAGCATTTT. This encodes CASSSFSQGARNQPQHF.

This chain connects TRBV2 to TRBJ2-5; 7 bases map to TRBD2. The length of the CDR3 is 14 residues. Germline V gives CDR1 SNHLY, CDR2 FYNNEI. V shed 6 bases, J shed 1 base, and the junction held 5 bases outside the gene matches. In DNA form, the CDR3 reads TGTGCCAGCAGAGATACTAGCGCCCAAGAGACCCAGTACTTC. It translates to CASRDTSAQETQYF.

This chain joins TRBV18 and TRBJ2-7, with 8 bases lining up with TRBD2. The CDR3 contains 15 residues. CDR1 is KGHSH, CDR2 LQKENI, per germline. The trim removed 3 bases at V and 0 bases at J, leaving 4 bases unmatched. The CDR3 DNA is TGTGCCAGCTCACCCACAGCGGGAGTCTCCTACGAGCAGTACTTC. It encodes CASSPTAGVSYEQYF. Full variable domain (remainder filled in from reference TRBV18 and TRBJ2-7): NAGVMQNPRHLVRRRGQEARLRCSPMKGHSHVYWYRQLPEEGLKFMVYLQKENIIDESGMPKERFSAEFPKEGPSILRIQQVVRGDSAAYFCASSPTAGVSYEQYFGPGTRLTVT.

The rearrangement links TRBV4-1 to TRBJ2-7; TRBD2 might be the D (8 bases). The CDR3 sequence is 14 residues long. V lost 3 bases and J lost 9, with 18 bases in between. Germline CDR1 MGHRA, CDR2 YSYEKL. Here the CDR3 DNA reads TGCGCCAGCAGCCATCCGGGAGGGGGCGGGGGGCAGTACTTC. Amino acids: CASSHPGGGGGQYF.

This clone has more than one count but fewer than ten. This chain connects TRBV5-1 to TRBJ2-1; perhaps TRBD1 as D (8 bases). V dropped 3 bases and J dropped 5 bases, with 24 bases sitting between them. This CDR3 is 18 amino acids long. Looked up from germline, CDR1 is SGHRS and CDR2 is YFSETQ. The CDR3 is CASSWTTPTGEGDNEQFF. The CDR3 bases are TGCGCCAGCAGCTGGACAACTCCGACAGGGGAGGGAGACAATGAGCAGTTCTTC.

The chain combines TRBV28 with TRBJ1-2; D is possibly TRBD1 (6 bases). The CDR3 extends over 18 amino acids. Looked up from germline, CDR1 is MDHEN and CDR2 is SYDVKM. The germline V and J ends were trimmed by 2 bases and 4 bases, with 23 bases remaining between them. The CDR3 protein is CASSLQGSIRTESYGYTF. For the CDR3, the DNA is TGTGCCAGCAGTTTACAGGGGTCGATACGGACAGAATCCTATGGCTACACCTTC.

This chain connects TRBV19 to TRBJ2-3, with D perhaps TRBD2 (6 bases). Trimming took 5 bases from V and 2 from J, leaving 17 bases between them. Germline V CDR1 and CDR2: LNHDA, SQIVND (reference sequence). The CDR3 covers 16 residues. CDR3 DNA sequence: TGTGCCAGTAGTCCTAAGCCGGGACTTAACACAGATACGCAGTATTTT. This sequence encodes CASSPKPGLNTDTQYF.

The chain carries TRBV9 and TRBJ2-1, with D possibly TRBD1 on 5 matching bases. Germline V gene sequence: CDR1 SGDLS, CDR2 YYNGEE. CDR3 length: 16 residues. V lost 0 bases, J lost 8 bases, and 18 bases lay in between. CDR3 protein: CASSVGQKELDYEQFF. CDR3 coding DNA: TGTGCCAGCAGCGTAGGACAGAAAGAGTTGGATTATGAGCAGTTCTTC.

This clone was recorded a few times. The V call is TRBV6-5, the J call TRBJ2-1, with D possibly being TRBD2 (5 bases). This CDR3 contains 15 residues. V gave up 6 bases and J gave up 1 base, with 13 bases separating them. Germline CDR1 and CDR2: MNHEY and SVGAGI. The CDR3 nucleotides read TGTGCCAGCAGCCGAGGACTTCCGTCCTACAATGAGCAGTTCTTC. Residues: CASSRGLPSYNEQFF.

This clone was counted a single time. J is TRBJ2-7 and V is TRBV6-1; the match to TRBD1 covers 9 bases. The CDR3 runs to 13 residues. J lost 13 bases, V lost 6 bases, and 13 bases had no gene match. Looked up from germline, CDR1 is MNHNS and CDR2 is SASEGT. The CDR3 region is CASSRTGADSPYF. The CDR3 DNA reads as TGTGCCAGCAGCCGGACAGGGGCGGACTCCCCTTACTTC.

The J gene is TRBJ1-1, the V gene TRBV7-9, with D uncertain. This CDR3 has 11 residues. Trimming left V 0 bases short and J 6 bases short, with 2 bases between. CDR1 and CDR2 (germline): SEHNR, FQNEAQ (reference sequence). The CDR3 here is CASSLAAEAFF. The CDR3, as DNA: TGTGCCAGCAGCTTAGCGGCTGAAGCTTTCTTT.

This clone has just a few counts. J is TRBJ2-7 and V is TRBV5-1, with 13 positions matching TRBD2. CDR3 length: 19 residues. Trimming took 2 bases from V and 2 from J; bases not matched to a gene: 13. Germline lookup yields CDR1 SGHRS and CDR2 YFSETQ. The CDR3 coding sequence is TGCGCCAGCAGCTTCGGAACTAGCGGGAGGGCTGGGAGGACCTACGAGCAGTACTTC. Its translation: CASSFGTSGRAGRTYEQYF.

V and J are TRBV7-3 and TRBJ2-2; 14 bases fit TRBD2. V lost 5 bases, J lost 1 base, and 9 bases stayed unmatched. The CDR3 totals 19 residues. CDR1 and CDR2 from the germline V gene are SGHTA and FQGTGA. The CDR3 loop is CASSLTSGTSGGNTGELFF. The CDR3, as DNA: TGTGCCAGCAGCCTGACGTCCGGGACTAGCGGGGGGAACACCGGGGAGCTGTTTTTT.

The CDR3 protein is CAIKPGLAPSDTQYF. The CDR3 DNA is TGTGCCATCAAACCGGGACTAGCTCCGTCCGATACGCAGTATTTT. The chain recombines TRBV10-3 with TRBJ2-3, with 9 bases that match TRBD2. Germline assignment: CDR1 ENHRY and CDR2 SYGVKD. The CDR3 has 15 residues. The junction had 11 bases not matched to a gene; V was cut back by 7 bases and J by 6 bases.

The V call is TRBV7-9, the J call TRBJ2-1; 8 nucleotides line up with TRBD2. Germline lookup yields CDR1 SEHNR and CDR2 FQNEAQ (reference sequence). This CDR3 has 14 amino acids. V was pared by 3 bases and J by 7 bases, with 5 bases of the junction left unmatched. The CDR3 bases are TGTGCCAGCAGCTTGACGGGAGGGCGTAATGAGCAGTTCTTC. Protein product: CASSLTGGRNEQFF.

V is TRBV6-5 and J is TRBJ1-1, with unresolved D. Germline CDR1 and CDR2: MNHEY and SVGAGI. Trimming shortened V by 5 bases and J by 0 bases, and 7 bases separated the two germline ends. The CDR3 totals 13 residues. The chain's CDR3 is CASSRAVNTEAFF. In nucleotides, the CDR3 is TGTGCCAGCAGTAGGGCGGTGAACACTGAAGCTTTCTTT.